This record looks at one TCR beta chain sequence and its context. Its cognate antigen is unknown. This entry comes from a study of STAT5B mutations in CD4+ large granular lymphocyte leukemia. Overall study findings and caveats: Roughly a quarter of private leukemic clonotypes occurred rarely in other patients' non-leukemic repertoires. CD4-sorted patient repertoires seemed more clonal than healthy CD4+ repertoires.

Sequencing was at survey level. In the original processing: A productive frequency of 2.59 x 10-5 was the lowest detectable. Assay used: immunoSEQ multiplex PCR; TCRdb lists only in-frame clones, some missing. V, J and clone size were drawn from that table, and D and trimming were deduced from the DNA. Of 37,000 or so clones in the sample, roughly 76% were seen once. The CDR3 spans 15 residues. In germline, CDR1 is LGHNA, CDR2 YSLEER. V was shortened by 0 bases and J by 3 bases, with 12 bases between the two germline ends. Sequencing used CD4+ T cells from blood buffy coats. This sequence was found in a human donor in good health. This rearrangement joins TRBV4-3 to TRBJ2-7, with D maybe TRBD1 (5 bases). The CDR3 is CASSQDGPTGYEQYF. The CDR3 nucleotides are TGCGCCAGCAGCCAAGATGGGCCCACAGGCTACGAGCAGTACTTC.